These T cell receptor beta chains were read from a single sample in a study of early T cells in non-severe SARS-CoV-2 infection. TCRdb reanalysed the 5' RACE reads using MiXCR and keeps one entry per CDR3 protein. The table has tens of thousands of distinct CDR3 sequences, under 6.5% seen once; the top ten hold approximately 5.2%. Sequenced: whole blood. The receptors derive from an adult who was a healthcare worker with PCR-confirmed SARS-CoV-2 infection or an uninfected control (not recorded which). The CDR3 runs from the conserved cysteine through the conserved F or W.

CASSLGRGQETQYF | TRBV12-3/TRBV12-4
CSVLAGPSYEQYF | TRBV29-1
CASSLTSTGELFF | TRBV12-3/TRBV12-4
CSAPGLGGVYEQYF | TRBV20-1
CASQPPTDGTGELFF | TRBV3-1
CSASRDAERGEQFF | TRBV20-1
CASSRGLGSGELFF | TRBV6-1
CASSPAVTGFGNTIYF | TRBV18
CASSQRLRLAKNIQYF | TRBV21-1
CASSRQEGDTQYF | TRBV14
CASSRIQGVDGYTF | TRBV6-5
CASSYSMAGTGGYEQYF | TRBV6-5
CASSLVTGDTEAFF | TRBV5-1
CATSRVANAIEQYF | TRBV15
CASRTRGPYNEQFF | TRBV28
CASSRILAGAYEQYF | TRBV14
CAVHSGNYEQYF | TRBV30
CASSFGGETEAFF | TRBV7-9
CAWSHLAGYNEQFF | TRBV30
CASSRSTTGENTEAFF | TRBV5-5
CSVEVNTEAFF | TRBV29-1
CASSPTTGTAGANVLTF | TRBV18
CATSRDRGYEQYF | TRBV15
CASSLAPDSGNTIYF | TRBV5-1
CASSLAGGRETDTQYF | TRBV7-6
CASSLQGLNQPQHF | TRBV7-8
CASSPGGGTDTQYF | TRBV10-2
CASSPTSSSYNEQFF | TRBV7-8
CATREPGLAGNEQFF | TRBV15
CASSPRRPDTQYF | TRBV7-8
CASSLGQASQPQHF | TRBV7-3
CASSLSGRDTQYF | TRBV7-2
CASSPRAGGGTYEQYF | TRBV27
CASSLIRTDTQYF | TRBV5-1
CASRGLRQGAYDEQYF | TRBV28
CASETSGYEQYF | TRBV28
CASSWDSTDTQYF | TRBV6-2/TRBV6-3
CASSSQMGLASTDTQYF | TRBV5-1
CASSLIRPTGELFF | TRBV11-2
CASSSDVRDDGETQYF | TRBV7-9
CASSSRSKGGLDTQYF | TRBV13